This T cell receptor (beta chain) emerged from a study of identical twins. This clonotype was counted at least ten times. V was clipped by 2 bases and J by 2 bases, with 8 bases between them. The CDR3 is 13 residues long. In germline, CDR1 is SGHKS, CDR2 YYEKEE (reference sequence). Using its own MiXCR run on the 5' RACE reads, TCRdb lists one record per CDR3 protein. The table shows some 240,000 distinct CDR3 sequences, with roughly a tenth occurring only once. This sequence was found in a man between 45 and 60 years old in good health. The chain joins TRBV5-5 to TRBJ2-7; D is possibly TRBD2 (5 bases). The specimen was memory T cells sorted from blood. CDR3 residues: CASSLATTYEQYF. CDR3 bases: TGTGCCAGCAGCTTAGCGACTACCTACGAGCAGTACTTC.